The 17 T cell receptor beta chains below were found in one sample sequenced in a study of identical twins. TCRdb recomputed calls from the 5' RACE reads with MiXCR, one row per CDR3 protein. The data show about 690,000 distinct CDR3 sequences, with 20% to 25% seen just once and 4.3% held by the top ten. The sample was also reused in another study, on T cells expressing NK-cell markers.

Sequencing input: PBMCs. The receptors stem from a woman under 30 in good health.

The table lists this clonotype with a few counts. The chain links TRBV5-1 to TRBJ2-1; D is possibly TRBD2 (6 bases). From germline, CDR1 is SGHRS and CDR2 YFSETQ. V shed 4 bases and J shed 6 bases, with 14 bases lying between them. CDR3 length: 14 amino acids. The CDR3 nucleotides read TGCGCCAGCAGCACTGGGGAGGCGGTCAATGAGCAGTTCTTC. Protein product: CASSTGEAVNEQFF.

The chain employs TRBV29-1 and TRBJ1-1; D not resolved. Germline V CDR1 and CDR2: SQVTM, ANQGSEA. Trimming took 6 bases from V and 0 from J, leaving 20 bases between them. CDR3 size: 16 residues. The CDR3 DNA follows: TGCAGCGTGGCGGCTCCGCCGATTGAAATGAACACTGAAGCTTTCTTT. Its translation is CSVAAPPIEMNTEAFF.

This clonotype has only a few counts. This chain joins TRBV9 and TRBJ2-1; no clear D. The CDR3 spans 14 residues. The germline V gene encodes CDR1 SGDLS and CDR2 YYNGEE. Deletions cut 0 bases from V and 7 bases from J, with 11 bases between. The CDR3 is CASSVAPSRNEQFF. CDR3 sequence (DNA): TGTGCCAGCAGCGTAGCTCCTTCCCGGAATGAGCAGTTCTTC.

The V and J genes are TRBV11-2 and TRBJ2-5; TRBD2 agrees at 10 bases. This CDR3 comprises 18 residues. V trimming: 5 bases; J trimming: 2 bases; junction bases outside the gene matches: 14. Germline lookup yields CDR1 SGHAT and CDR2 FQNNGV. This CDR3 is CASSLPWRASGRQETQYF. The CDR3 DNA reads TGTGCCAGCAGCCTCCCTTGGAGGGCTAGCGGGAGACAAGAGACCCAGTACTTC.

This clonotype has more than one count but fewer than ten. The V and J genes are TRBV5-1 and TRBJ2-7, with D uncertain. The V end was cut by 1 base, the J end by 3 bases, with 11 bases between. The CDR3 has 14 amino acids. Per germline, CDR1 SGHRS and CDR2 YFSETQ. The CDR3 loop is CASSLLRHNYEQYF. The DNA of the CDR3 is TGCGCCAGCAGCTTGTTGCGACATAACTACGAGCAGTACTTC.

This clonotype was seen only a few times. CDR3 protein: CSAYSSGTLTDTQYF. Written as DNA, the CDR3 is TGCAGTGCCTATTCTAGCGGCACCCTCACAGATACGCAGTATTTT. The gene calls are TRBV20-1 and TRBJ2-3, with 7 positions matching TRBD2. There are 15 residues in the CDR3. The V segment lost 6 bases and the J segment 2 bases; nucleotides outside the gene matches: 11. The germline V gene encodes CDR1 DFQATT and CDR2 SNEGSKA (reference sequence).

This clonotype appeared a few times. Its ends do not fully match the called genes, so a read error is possible. The chain combines TRBV20-1 with TRBJ2-7; possibly TRBD2 for D (5 bases). The V gene's germline CDR1 is DFQATT and CDR2 SNEGSKA (reference sequence). The CDR3 runs 13 residues. The DNA of the CDR3 is TGCAGTGCCAGAGGGCGGGCAGACCACGAGCAGTACTTC. Translated: CSARGRADHEQYF.

The J gene is TRBJ1-2, the V gene TRBV29-1; no clear D. V was pared by 6 bases and J by 8 bases, with 19 bases between. Germline V gene lookup returns CDR1 SQVTM and CDR2 ANQGSEA. This CDR3 is 13 amino acids long. DNA for the CDR3: TGCAGCGTCCGAGGGCCCGAGCGTCGGGGCTACACCTTC. Its protein is CSVRGPERRGYTF. Full variable domain (rest looked up from reference TRBV29-1 and TRBJ1-2): SAVISQKPSRDICQRGTSLTIQCQVDSQVTMMFWYRQQPGQSLTLIATANQGSEATYESGFVIDKFPISRPNLTFSTLTVSNMSPEDSSIYLCSVRGPERRGYTFGSGTRLTVV.

This clonotype has just a few counts. The chain carries TRBV6-5 and TRBJ2-1; a weak D match, TRBD2 (5 bases). Trimming cost V 9 bases and J 4 bases, with 10 bases left between them. Germline V CDR1 and CDR2: MNHEY, SVGAGI. The CDR3 is 12 residues long. CDR3 loop: CARDWDYNEQFF. The CDR3 nucleotides read TGTGCCAGGGACTGGGATTACAATGAGCAGTTCTTC.

This clonotype turned up a few times. The rearrangement links TRBV20-1 to TRBJ2-3, with TRBD2 matching 10 bases. The CDR3 is made up of 13 amino acids. Germline values: CDR1 DFQATT, CDR2 SNEGSKA (reference sequence). V was clipped by 4 bases and J by 11 bases; unmatched bases: 9. CDR3 in DNA: TGCAGTGCTAAGGGACTAGCGTCCTCCCAGCAGTATTTT. This encodes CSAKGLASSQQYF.

The V and J genes are TRBV15 and TRBJ2-5, with D perhaps TRBD2 (5 bases). The CDR3 totals 15 residues. CDR1 is LNHNV and CDR2 is YYDKDF in the germline V gene (reference sequence). Trimming removed 1 base from V and 5 bases from J, with 14 bases in between. CDR3 sequence: CATSRGPARGETQYF. DNA for the CDR3: TGTGCCACCAGCAGAGGACCGGCCAGAGGGGAGACCCAGTACTTC. Looking up the rest from reference TRBV15 and TRBJ2-5 gives the full variable domain: DAMVIQNPRYQVTQFGKPVTLSCSQTLNHNVMYWYQQKSSQAPKLLFHYYDKDFNNEADTPDNFQSRRPNTSFCFLDIRSPGLGDTAMYLCATSRGPARGETQYFGPGTRLLVL.

This clonotype was seen a few times. The chain uses TRBV7-6 and TRBJ2-2, with TRBD2 identical over 15 bases. Germline CDR1 reads SGHVS; CDR2 reads FNYEAQ. The CDR3 is 20 residues long. V shed 2 bases and J 5 bases; nucleotides not matched to a gene: 12. The CDR3 is CASSLTATGLAGGGTGELFF. The CDR3 DNA is TGTGCCAGCAGCTTAACAGCGACGGGACTAGCGGGAGGAGGGACCGGGGAGCTGTTTTTT.

The gene calls are TRBV11-2 and TRBJ1-1; a weak D match, TRBD1 (6 bases). CDR3 size: 16 residues. V gave up 3 bases and J gave up 1 base, with 15 bases separating them. Germline V lookup: CDR1 SGHAT, CDR2 FQNNGV. The CDR3: CASSFTGLGGNTEAFF. CDR3 DNA: TGTGCCAGCAGCTTTACAGGGTTGGGAGGGAACACTGAAGCTTTCTTT. The whole variable domain, remainder taken from reference TRBV11-2 and TRBJ1-1, is EAGVAQSPRYKIIEKRQSVAFWCNPISGHATLYWYQQILGQGPKLLIQFQNNGVVDDSQLPKDRFSAERLKGVDSTLKIQPAKLEDSAVYLCASSFTGLGGNTEAFFGQGTRLTVV.

This clonotype was observed a few times. This chain uses TRBV5-1 with TRBJ1-3; a possible D gene is TRBD1 (5 bases). This CDR3 has 16 residues. Germline CDR1 is SGHRS and CDR2 is YFSETQ. The V and J ends lost 4 bases and 0 bases respectively, with 14 bases between them. CDR3 nucleotide sequence: TGCGCCAGCAGCGAGGGACTGGGAGTCTCTGGAAACACCATATATTTT. This translates into CASSEGLGVSGNTIYF. Together with reference TRBV5-1 and TRBJ1-3, the CDR3 gives the full variable domain: KAGVTQTPRYLIKTRGQQVTLSCSPISGHRSVSWYQQTPGQGLQFLFEYFSETQRNKGNFPGRFSGRQFSNSRSEMNVSTLELGDSALYLCASSEGLGVSGNTIYFGEGSWLTVV.

The chain employs TRBV6-1 and TRBJ2-3, with D possibly being TRBD1 (5 bases). This CDR3 has 15 residues. The V end was cut by 6 bases, the J end by 1 base, with 14 bases between. The germline gives CDR1 MNHNS, CDR2 SASEGT. The CDR3 here is CASRPTLTGTDTQYF. As DNA, the CDR3 is TGTGCCAGCAGGCCCACCCTGACAGGCACAGATACGCAGTATTTT.

The chain joins TRBV11-1 to TRBJ2-1, with TRBD2 matching over 9 bases. Trimming cost V 3 bases and J 2 bases; bases outside gene matches: 11. Germline assignment: CDR1 SGHAT and CDR2 FQDESV (reference sequence). The CDR3 length is 18 residues. The CDR3 loop is CASSFVRGLAGAYNEQFF. The CDR3 coding sequence is TGTGCCAGCAGCTTTGTCCGGGGATTAGCGGGGGCCTACAATGAGCAGTTCTTC.

In its sample, this clonotype was seen a few times. The V call is TRBV6-1, the J call TRBJ2-3, with TRBD2 matching over 11 bases. Unmatched junction bases numbered 9, after V lost 6 bases and J lost 4 bases. Germline loops: CDR1 MNHNS, CDR2 SASEGT. The CDR3 is 16 residues long. The CDR3 protein is CASRILAGGPADTQYF. For the CDR3, the DNA is TGTGCCAGCAGGATATTAGCGGGAGGGCCCGCAGATACGCAGTATTTT.